Sequencing of this T cell receptor beta chain was carried out in a study of PD-L1 blockade in urothelial cancer (dated by TCRdb to the late 2010s). In the study overall: Therapy was started in the mid-2010s for all patients, and atezolizumab 1,200 mg was administered intravenously every 3 weeks. Durable clinical benefit was achieved by nine patients and was not achieved by 20 patients. Blood samples were analyzed at two time points: 3 weeks after treatment start (second dose) and 6 weeks after treatment start. Twenty-five of 29 patients were identified as males with urothelial cancer of bladder origin, and a prior smoking history was reported by 18 of 29 patients. An exploratory multi-omic analysis was conducted of the somatic, immune and clinical correlates of response to PD-L1 blockade with atezolizumab in urothelial cancer. In the same patients, pretreatment tumors underwent whole exome sequencing and RNA sequencing in addition to TCR sequencing. An ECOG performance status of 0 or 1 was recorded for the patients, and 0 to 3 prior chemotherapy regimens had been received by the patients. Blood samples gave median yields of about 150,000 T cells and more than 80,000 unique TCRs, along with a median clonality of 0.080. Pretreatment blood TCR-seq was available for 30 or so patients, at least one posttreatment blood collection was obtained for 24 patients, and tumor TCR-seq was available for 24 patients. Pretreatment tumor samples, along with matched peripheral blood serially collected before and after atezolizumab treatment, were subjected to TCR sequencing. Durable clinical benefit meant progression-free survival longer than 6 months, and TCR features were also tested against progression-free and overall survival.

Overall study results and their limits: Because the sample size was small (n ≈ 28) and many of the analyses were exploratory, the results are meant to be hypothesis-generating. At 3 weeks after the start of treatment, tumor-associated TCR clones in peripheral blood had expanded more in patients with durable benefit (n ≈ 20, p = 0.022). Improved progression-free and overall survival was found to be associated with pretreatment peripheral blood TCR clonality below the median.

Details on this clone: This clone's antigen is unknown. No base-level quality is on record; no much larger clone is a single base apart.

A cohort of 25 to 30 patients with locally advanced or metastatic urothelial carcinoma, treated at Memorial Sloan Kettering on a trial protocol, was included. Peripheral blood mononuclear cells were collected from each patient pretreatment and during treatment, giving between 1 and 8 total time points per patient. The Qiagen DNeasy Blood extraction kit was used to purify genomic DNA from total PBMCs and from tumor samples. PBMCs were collected pretreatment and during treatment, and were isolated and stored as previously described. Synthetic TCR analog templates were spiked into each PCR to estimate absolute template abundance from read counts. Using the immunoSEQ assay, TCRbeta CDR3 regions were amplified from genomic DNA with bias-controlled V and J gene primers. Sequencing of rearranged TCRbeta segments was performed at approximately 20X coverage. The study's own analysis went as follows. Sequencing errors were corrected by clustering, and CDR3s were annotated against IMGT so that V, D and J genes could be assigned. Out-of-frame and stop-codon sequences were excluded, and only productive TCRbeta rearrangements were used in downstream analyses. Clonality was calculated as one minus the Shannon entropy normalized by the log of the number of unique productive sequences. Fisher's exact test with Benjamini-Hochberg correction, at a threshold of adjusted p below 0.01, was used to find clones that differed between time points or between blood and tumor. Entries here come from immuneACCESS through TCRdb and include only in-frame sequences with V and J called. Some clones fail to appear in such tables; in the studies checked, an unresolved V gene covers under half of the shortfall, and the cause of the remainder is unknown. The DNA gave D and trimming, while V, J and clone size come from that table. The sample profile shows 50,000 to 55,000 clones; about 80% of them were found once. The ten top clones hold approximately 3.3% of the sample.

The material was PBMCs, obtained around atezolizumab (anti-PD-L1) treatment. This clonotype was obtained from a man between 65 and 80 years old with urothelial cancer.

CDR3 loop: CASSAGRGSNQPQHF. The bases read TGTGCCAGTAGTGCCGGACGAGGGAGCAATCAGCCCCAGCATTTT. Recombination linked TRBV19 to TRBJ1-5, with the D gene uncertain. The CDR3 starts with the cysteine, ends with the phenylalanine, and has 15 residues. The only DNA kept is the CDR3, 45 bases in frame from the first base. CDR1 and CDR2 are drawn from the germline V gene (reference sequence): LNHDA, SQIVND. The V and J ends are trimmed by 5 bases and 1 base, leaving 12 bases between them. This CDR3, with the reference TRBV19 and TRBJ1-5 proteins standing in past its ends, gives the full variable domain DGGITQSPKYLFRKEGQNVTLSCEQNLNHDAMYWYRQDPGQGLRLIYYSQIVNDFQKGDIAEGYSVSREKKESFPLTVTSAQKNPTAFYLCASSAGRGSNQPQHFGDGTRLSIL.